The TCR beta chain described here comes from a study of control samples from healthy donors and cancer patients. V lost 0 bases and J lost 4, with 7 bases in between. The germline V gene has CDR1 GTSNPN and CDR2 SVGIG (reference sequence). This CDR3 is built from 13 residues. Libraries were prepared by immunoSEQ multiplex PCR; TCRdb keeps only in-frame clonotypes and omits some of them. This table has about 120,000 clones, just under 90% appearing once. This receptor was obtained from a man in his thirties or forties in good health. This chain uses TRBV30 with TRBJ1-5; the D is unclear. What was sequenced was blood. The CDR3 sequence is CAWSVTDNQPQHF. The CDR3 region has the DNA TGTGCCTGGAGTGTGACTGATAATCAGCCCCAGCATTTT.